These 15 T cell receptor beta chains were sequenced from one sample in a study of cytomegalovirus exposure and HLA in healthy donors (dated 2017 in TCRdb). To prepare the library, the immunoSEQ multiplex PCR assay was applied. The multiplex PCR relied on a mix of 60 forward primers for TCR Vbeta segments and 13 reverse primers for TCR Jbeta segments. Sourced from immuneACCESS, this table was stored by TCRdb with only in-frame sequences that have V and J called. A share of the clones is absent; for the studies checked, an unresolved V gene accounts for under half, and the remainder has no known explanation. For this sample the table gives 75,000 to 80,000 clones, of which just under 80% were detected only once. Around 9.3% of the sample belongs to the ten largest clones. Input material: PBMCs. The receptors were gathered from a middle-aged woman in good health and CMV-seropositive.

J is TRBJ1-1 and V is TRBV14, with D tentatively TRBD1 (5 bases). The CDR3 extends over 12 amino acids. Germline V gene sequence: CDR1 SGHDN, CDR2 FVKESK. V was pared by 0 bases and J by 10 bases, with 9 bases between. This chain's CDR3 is CASSQEGVRAFF. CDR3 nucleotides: TGTGCCAGCAGCCAAGAAGGGGTTCGAGCTTTCTTT.

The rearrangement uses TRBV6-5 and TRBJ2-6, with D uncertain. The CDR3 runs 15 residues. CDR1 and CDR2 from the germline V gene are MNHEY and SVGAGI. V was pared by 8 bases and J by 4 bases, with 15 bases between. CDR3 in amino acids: CASHPTLSGANVLTF. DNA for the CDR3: TGTGCCAGCCACCCAACTCTCTCCGGGGCCAACGTCCTGACTTTC.

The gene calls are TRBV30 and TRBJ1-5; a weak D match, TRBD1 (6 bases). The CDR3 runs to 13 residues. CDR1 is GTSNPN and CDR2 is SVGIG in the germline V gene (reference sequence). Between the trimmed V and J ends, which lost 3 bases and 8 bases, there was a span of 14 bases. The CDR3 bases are TGTGCCTGGAGCTTACAGGGTGTGGAGCCCCAGCATTTT. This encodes CAWSLQGVEPQHF. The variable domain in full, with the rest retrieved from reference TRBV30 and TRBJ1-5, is SQTIHQWPATLVQPVGSPLSLECTVEGTSNPNLYWYRQAAGRGLQLLFYSVGIGQISSEVPQNLSASRPQDRQFILSSKKLLLSDSGFYLCAWSLQGVEPQHFGDGTRLSIL.

The CDR3 DNA reads as TGCGCCAGTAAAATGGGACAGGGAACTGAAGCTTTCTTT. Its protein product is CASKMGQGTEAFF. The chain joins TRBV5-1 to TRBJ1-1; 9 bases line up with TRBD1. The ends lost 8 bases at V and 5 bases at J; junction bases unmatched: 7. The CDR3 spans 13 residues. Germline V CDR1 and CDR2: SGHRS, YFSETQ.

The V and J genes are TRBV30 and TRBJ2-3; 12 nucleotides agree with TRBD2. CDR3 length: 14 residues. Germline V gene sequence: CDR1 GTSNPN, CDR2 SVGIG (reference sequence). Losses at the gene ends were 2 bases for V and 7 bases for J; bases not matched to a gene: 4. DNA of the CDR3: TGTGCCTGGAGTCTAGCGGGGGGGCATCATACGCAGTATTTT. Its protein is CAWSLAGGHHTQYF.

The CDR3 sequence: CATSREAATNEKLFF. CDR3 DNA: TGTGCCACCAGCAGAGAGGCAGCAACTAATGAAAAACTGTTTTTT. The chain links TRBV15 to TRBJ1-4; D uncertain. Germline-derived CDR1 and CDR2 are LNHNV and YYDKDF (reference sequence). The germline V and J ends were trimmed by 0 bases and 0 bases, with 5 bases remaining between them. This CDR3 is 15 amino acids long.

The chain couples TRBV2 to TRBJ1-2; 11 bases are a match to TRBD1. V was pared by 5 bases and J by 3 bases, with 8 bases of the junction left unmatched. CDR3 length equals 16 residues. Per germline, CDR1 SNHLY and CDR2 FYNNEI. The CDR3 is CASSWTGGEGYYGYTF. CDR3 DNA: TGTGCCAGCAGTTGGACAGGGGGCGAAGGGTACTATGGCTACACCTTC.

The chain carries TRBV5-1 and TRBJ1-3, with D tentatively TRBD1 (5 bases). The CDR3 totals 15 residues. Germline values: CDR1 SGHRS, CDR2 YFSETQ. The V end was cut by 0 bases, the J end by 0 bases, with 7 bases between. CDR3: CASSLDQGSGNTIYF. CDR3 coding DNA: TGCGCCAGCAGCTTGGATCAGGGCTCTGGAAACACCATATATTTT.

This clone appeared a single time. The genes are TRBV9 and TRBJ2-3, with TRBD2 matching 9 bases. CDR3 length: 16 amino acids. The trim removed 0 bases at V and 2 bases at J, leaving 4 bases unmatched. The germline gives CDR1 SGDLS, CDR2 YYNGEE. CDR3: CASSVVLAGNTDTQYF. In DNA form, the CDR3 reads TGTGCCAGCAGCGTAGTACTAGCGGGTAACACAGATACGCAGTATTTT.

In DNA form, the CDR3 reads TGTGCCAGCAGCTTAGGTAGCGGGGGTGGCTCTGGGGCCAACGTCCTGACTTTC. Its translation is CASSLGSGGGSGANVLTF. V gene TRBV7-8 combines with J gene TRBJ2-6; TRBD2 matches 9 bases. The CDR3 is 18 residues long. From germline, CDR1 is SGHVS and CDR2 FQNEAQ. V dropped 1 base and J dropped 0; count of bases not matched to a gene: 4.

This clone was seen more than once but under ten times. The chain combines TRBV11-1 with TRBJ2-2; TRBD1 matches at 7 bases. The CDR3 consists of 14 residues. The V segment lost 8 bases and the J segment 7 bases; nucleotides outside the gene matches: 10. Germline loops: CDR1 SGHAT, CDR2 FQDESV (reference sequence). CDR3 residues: CASGKGGADGELFF. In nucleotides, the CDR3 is TGTGCCAGCGGCAAAGGGGGCGCAGACGGGGAGCTGTTTTTT. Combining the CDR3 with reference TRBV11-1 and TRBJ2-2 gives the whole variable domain EAEVAQSPRYKITEKSQAVAFWCDPISGHATLYWYRQILGQGPELLVQFQDESVVDDSQLPKDRFSAERLKGVDSTLKIQPAELGDSAMYLCASGKGGADGELFFGEGSRLTVL.

Here the CDR3 DNA reads TGTGCCAGCAGGGGCTTAGGGGACGAGCAGTACTTC. Encoded protein: CASRGLGDEQYF. The genes are TRBV6-1 and TRBJ2-7; perhaps TRBD1 as D (5 bases). Germline CDR1 reads MNHNS; CDR2 reads SASEGT. The CDR3 spans 12 residues. V was pared by 6 bases and J by 5 bases, with 11 bases between.

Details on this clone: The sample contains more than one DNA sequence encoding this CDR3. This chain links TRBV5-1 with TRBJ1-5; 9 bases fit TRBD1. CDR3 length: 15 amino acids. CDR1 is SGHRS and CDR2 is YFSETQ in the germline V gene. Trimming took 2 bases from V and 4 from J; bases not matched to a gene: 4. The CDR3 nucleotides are TGCGCCAGCAGCTTAGGTGACAGGGGGAATCAGCCCCAGCATTTT. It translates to CASSLGDRGNQPQHF.

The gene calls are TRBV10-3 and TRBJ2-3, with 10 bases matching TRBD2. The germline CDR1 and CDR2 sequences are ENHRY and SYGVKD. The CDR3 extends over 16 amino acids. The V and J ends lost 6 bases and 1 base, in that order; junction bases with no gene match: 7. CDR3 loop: CAISFLAGAGTDTQYF. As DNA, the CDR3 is TGTGCCATCAGCTTCCTAGCGGGGGCGGGCACAGATACGCAGTATTTT.

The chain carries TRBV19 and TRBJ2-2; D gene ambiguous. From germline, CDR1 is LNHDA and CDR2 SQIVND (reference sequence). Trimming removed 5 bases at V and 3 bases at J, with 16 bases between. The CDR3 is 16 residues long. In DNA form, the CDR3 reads TGTGCCAGTAGTGCTTTAGCTGGTAGAGACACCGGGGAGCTGTTTTTT. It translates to CASSALAGRDTGELFF.